This entry is about one TCR beta chain. Its antigen is not identified. The CDR3 length is 15 residues. Germline CDR1 MGHDK, CDR2 SYGVNS. Germline trimming cut 6 bases from V and 4 bases from J; bases unmatched to any gene: 10. The source of the sample is a study of cytomegalovirus exposure and HLA in healthy donors. At the level of the study: The study's early data release held 80 million to 95 million unique TCRs from HLA-typed donors. Study-wide findings and caveats: There were fewer than 200 TCR beta chains listed as cytomegalovirus-associated.

PCR amplification relied on 60 Vbeta primers (plus 13 Jbeta primers). This table comes from immunoSEQ multiplex PCR, and its TCRdb copy is limited to in-frame clones, with some not included. The repertoire has about 170,000 clones, approximately 84% of them found once; the top ten carry 4.5% to 5.5%. This sequence was found in a girl aged 10 to 17 in good health and CMV-seropositive. The sequenced material came from PBMCs. The genes are TRBV25-1 and TRBJ2-5; 8 nucleotides line up with TRBD2. This CDR3 is CASSPTGRGGETQYF. The CDR3 DNA reads as TGTGCCAGCAGCCCTACCGGACGGGGGGGAGAGACCCAGTACTTC.